These T cell receptor beta chains were read from a single sample in a study of blood T cell repertoires in COVID-19. Using immunoSEQ multiplex PCR, the repertoire was profiled, and TCRdb retains in-frame clones only, with some absent. The repertoire holds roughly 140,000 clones, with 80% to 90% as singletons. Sequenced: peripheral blood. These receptor sequences come from a woman aged 45-65 years with acute or convalescent COVID-19. Both conserved end residues are part of each CDR3. A D gene is named only where the DNA matches it firmly. Size is stated for part of the rows, as once, few or many counts, or as a class when the clone is expanded.

j_call v_call clone_size d_call cdr3_aa cdr3_nt
TRBJ1-2 TRBV19 - - CASSIQGGGYTF TGTGCCAGTAGTATCCAGGGTGGTGGCTACACCTTC
TRBJ1-5 TRBV3-1/TRBV3-2 - TRBD1 CASSQGQGGNQPQHF TGTGCCAGCAGCCAAGGACAGGGGGGAAATCAGCCCCAGCATTTT
TRBJ2-7 TRBV6-5 medium-sized - CASSLGRGGYEQYF TGTGCCAGCAGTTTGGGTAGGGGGGGCTACGAGCAGTACTTC
TRBJ1-2 TRBV7-8 - - CASSLRQGVGDGYTF TGTGCCAGCAGCTTGAGGCAGGGTGTCGGCGATGGCTACACCTTC
TRBJ2-2 TRBV19 - - CASHRTENTGELFF TGTGCCAGTCATCGGACTGAGAACACCGGGGAGCTGTTTTTT
TRBJ2-7 TRBV7-2 - TRBD1 CASSYGTGGSYEQYF TGTGCCAGCAGCTACGGGACAGGGGGCTCCTACGAGCAGTACTTC
TRBJ1-5 TRBV6-6 - TRBD1 CASSPRTGGSNQPQHF TGTGCCAGCAGCCCTAGGACAGGGGGCAGCAATCAGCCCCAGCATTTT
TRBJ2-1 TRBV20-1 - TRBD2 CSASSGLGYNEQFF TGCAGTGCTAGTTCCGGACTAGGATACAATGAGCAGTTCTTC
TRBJ2-7 TRBV2 - - CASSLSYGGNPSSYEQYF TGTGCCAGCAGTCTTTCGTACGGAGGGAACCCAAGCTCCTACGAGCAGTACTTC
TRBJ2-3 TRBV2 few - CASSSYADTQYF TGTGCCAGCTCTAGTTATGCAGATACGCAGTATTTT
TRBJ2-1 TRBV7-9 - - CASSLPLSREQFF TGTGCCAGCAGCCTACCACTATCCCGCGAGCAGTTCTTC
TRBJ2-3 TRBV5-4 - TRBD1 CASTGDRAGTDTQYF TGTGCCAGCACAGGCGACAGGGCGGGCACAGATACGCAGTATTTT
TRBJ2-3 TRBV7-2 once TRBD1 CASRGQGVGTDTQYF TGTGCCAGCAGGGGACAGGGGGTGGGCACAGATACGCAGTATTTT
TRBJ2-7 TRBV7-9 - - CASSLAITSEQYF TGTGCCAGCAGCTTAGCCATTACATCCGAGCAGTACTTC
TRBJ2-5 TRBV6-2/TRBV6-3 - TRBD1 CASSQMDRVKQTQYF TGTGCCAGCAGTCAAATGGACAGGGTCAAGCAGACCCAGTACTTC
TRBJ1-5 TRBV23-1 - - CASMRGNQPQHF TGCGCCAGCATGAGGGGCAATCAGCCCCAGCATTTT
TRBJ2-5 TRBV6-5 - - CASSFTGLGTQYF TGTGCCAGCAGTTTCACAGGGTTGGGGACCCAGTACTTC
TRBJ1-1 TRBV6-7 - - CASSSDKETEAFF TGTGCCAGCAGTTCGGACAAGGAGACTGAAGCTTTCTTT